This T cell receptor (beta chain) came from a study of radiation and T cells in renal cell carcinoma. Time point: blood 2 weeks post-SBRT. The sample's treatment: 15 Gy SBRT to primary tumor, nephrectomy 4 weeks later. The tumor was a clear cell renal cell carcinoma. General study findings and limits: Without pretreatment biopsies, baseline tumor clonotype presence was undetermined.

Concerning this clone itself: Its antigen is still unknown.

Clones were read by immunoSEQ multiplex PCR, and TCRdb kept only the in-frame ones, dropping some. The sample includes just over 150,000 clones, over 80% of them seen just once. The V gene's germline CDR1 is SGHVS and CDR2 FQNEAQ. The CDR3 has 15 residues. V dropped 0 bases and J dropped 5 bases, with 13 bases sitting between them. This receptor was obtained from a woman in her forties or fifties with renal cell carcinoma. The source was blood, collected from a patient whose treatment included radiotherapy and nephrectomy. This chain connects TRBV7-8 to TRBJ1-2, with a tentative D call TRBD1 (6 bases). The CDR3 reads CASSLAGGTEYGYTF. CDR3 sequence (DNA): TGTGCCAGCAGCTTAGCAGGGGGGACTGAATATGGCTACACCTTC.